The source of this T cell receptor (beta chain) is a study of shared clonotypes between healthy human individuals (dated by TCRdb to the early 2020s). In the study overall: The cohort comprised a couple of women and a few men aged 18 to 49 years. Blood TCR repertoires of roughly five healthy adults were deeply sequenced to estimate repertoire size and the extent of clonotype sharing between individuals. To increase sequencing depth and limit assay-specific biases, TCR repertoire library preparation and sequencing were carried out by different laboratories using diverse techniques. Leukapheresis yielded between about 0.94 and 8.9 billion PBMCs per donor.

Healthy HIV-negative adults with no recently reported acute infections or vaccinations were included as donors. Every donor was a Caucasian adult residing in Nashville, Tennessee, USA. For unsorted samples, 100 million or so PBMCs were counted, and genomic DNA was extracted using the QIAamp DNA Blood Mini kit. Blood was collected by leukapheresis, and PBMCs were isolated by Ficoll-Histopaque density gradient centrifugation and then cryopreserved in liquid nitrogen vapor phase. CDR1 and CDR2, looked up from the germline V gene, are SNHLY and FYNNEI. CDR3 length: 12 amino acids, cysteine to phenylalanine. The entry retains the CDR3 DNA only, 36 bases that are in frame from base 1. Deletion took 6 bases off V and 4 bases off J, with a span of 7 bases between the germline ends. Using the deep immunoSEQ assay, multiplex PCR amplified TCR CDR3 regions from genomic DNA. For each cell subset, the extracted genomic DNA was distributed evenly across all wells of several immunoSEQ 96-well plates, and each plate served as one replicate. For unsorted PBMC, each replicate PCR was loaded with roughly 270 ng genomic DNA, equivalent to around 30,000 T cell genomes. Ten immunoSEQ deep assay plates were used to sequence the unsorted PBMC genomic DNA. Purified libraries were measured with a Qubit 3.0 fluorometer, size-checked on a Bioanalyzer 2100, and measured again with the KAPA Library Quantification kit. Every immunoSEQ 96-well plate was sequenced on a separate single-read 150-cycle Illumina NextSeq 550 flow cell. In the original analysis: Because only junctional sequences without quality scores were contained in the immunoSEQ output, filtering matching that applied to full-length reads could not be performed. To assign V/J genes and CDR3, sequences were annotated using PyIR, a Python wrapper for IgBLAST v1.9, with IMGT germline references. Reads with weak V/J assignments (E-value above 1e-6), missing CDR3, stop codons, out-of-frame junctions, or ambiguous translated residues were removed. A V3J clonotype was defined by an identical inferred V gene, J gene, and CDR3 amino acid sequence. Percentage overlap between repertoires was calculated by dividing the number of shared unique clonotypes by the size of the smaller repertoire. RTK rarefaction, the Chao1 estimator, and Recon v2.1 estimates of unobserved clonotypes were used to assess repertoire richness. In its TCRdb copy, this immuneACCESS table keeps in-frame sequences only and misses some clones. Where compared with another copy, unresolved V genes explain less than half of these, and the others have no known cause. That table is the source of V, J and clone size, and D and trimming were worked out from the DNA. This sample has about 450,000 clones in its table, and around 75% of those were observed once. Together, the top ten hold about 13% of the sample.

On this clone itself: Its antigen remains unidentified. No quality values exist for individual bases; no much larger clone is one base distant.

The paper's findings and limits, for the study overall: Pairwise subsampling led to the expectation that sequencing depth would affect the degree of clonotype sharing among donors. Sampling was limited to blood, and TCR repertoires in tissue likely differ from TCR repertoires in blood. The small number of donors limited the genetic and exposure-history diversity represented.

This clonotype was sampled from a middle-aged woman in good health. Some clones in this sample may be carry-over from other donors' samples. Here the chain combines TRBV2 and TRBJ2-1, with no reliable assignment of the D segment. Specimen: PBMCs. The CDR3 has the sequence CASRYKYNEQFF. In nucleotides, the sequence is TGTGCCAGCAGATATAAGTACAATGAGCAGTTCTTC.